The entry below describes one T cell receptor beta chain. Its specificity is not known. The source of the sample is a study of type 1 regulatory T cells. Study in general: T-allo10 is a Tr1-enriched, alloantigen-specific CD4 T cell product made in vitro.

TCRdb re-derived calls from the reads in MiXCR, one entry per CDR3 protein. The data show about 74,000 distinct CDR3 sequences, with about 62% seen just once and about 8% held by the top ten. T-allo10 cells from the graft donor were described as anergic, host-alloantigen-specific, and alloantigen-specific suppressors. V was clipped by 5 bases and J by 3 bases, with 14 bases between them. Looked up from germline, CDR1 is MNHEY and CDR2 is SVGEGT. CDR3 length: 15 residues. The origin of this receptor is a human donor in good health. The chain joins TRBV6-2 or TRBV6-3 to TRBJ2-1, with D perhaps matching TRBD1 (6 bases). Sequenced: cultured T cells, either the whole culture or a sorted T cell fraction (not recorded which). Subset meaning: Tr1-enriched cell product generated in vitro against host alloantigens. The CDR3 sequence is CASSQQGAGYNEQFF. The CDR3 region has the DNA TGTGCCAGCAGTCAACAGGGTGCCGGCTACAATGAGCAGTTCTTC.